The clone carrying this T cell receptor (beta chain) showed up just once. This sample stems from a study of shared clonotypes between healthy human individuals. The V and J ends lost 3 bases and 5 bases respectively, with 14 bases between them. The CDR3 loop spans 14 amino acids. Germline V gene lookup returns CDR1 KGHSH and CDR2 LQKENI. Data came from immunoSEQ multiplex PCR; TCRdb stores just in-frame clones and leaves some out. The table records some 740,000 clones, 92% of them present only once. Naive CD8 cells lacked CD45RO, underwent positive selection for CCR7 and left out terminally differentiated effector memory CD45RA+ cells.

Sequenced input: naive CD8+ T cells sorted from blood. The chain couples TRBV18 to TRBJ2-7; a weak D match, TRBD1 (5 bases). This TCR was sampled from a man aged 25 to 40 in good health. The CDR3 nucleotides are TGTGCCAGCTCACCTGGAACAGGTGTCGACGAGCAGTACTTC. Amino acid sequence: CASSPGTGVDEQYF.